Listed below are T cell receptor beta chains from one sample, sequenced in a study. TCRdb reanalysed the 5' RACE reads using MiXCR and keeps one entry per CDR3 protein. The table records around 2,900 distinct CDR3 sequences, less than 7.5% of them present only once. Material for sequencing was total memory T cells from blood PBMCs. Receptors were obtained from a female donor with HIV. Each CDR3 is given with its conserved first and last residue. D genes are given only for firm matches. The listing skips clone size in some rows; elsewhere it reads once, few, many or a size class.

TRBV30	NA	TRBJ1-1	medium-sized	CASGGDMNTEAFF	TGTGCCTCGGGCGGCGACATGAACACTGAAGCTTTCTTT
TRBV7-2	NA	TRBJ1-3	medium-sized	CASRGPPGNTIYF	TGTGCCAGCAGGGGGCCACCTGGAAACACCATATATTTT
TRBV5-1	NA	TRBJ1-3	medium-sized	CASSLEGSMGGGNTIYF	TGCGCCAGCAGCTTGGAAGGCTCGATGGGTGGAGGAAACACCATATATTTT
TRBV12-3/TRBV12-4	NA	TRBJ2-1	medium-sized	CASRWQGGSFSYNEQFF	TGTGCCAGCAGATGGCAGGGGGGGTCATTTTCCTACAATGAGCAGTTCTTC
TRBV7-9	TRBD1	TRBJ1-2	medium-sized	CASSQSQTGGNYGYTF	TGTGCCAGCAGCCAATCCCAGACAGGGGGTAACTATGGCTACACCTTC
TRBV25-1	TRBD1	TRBJ2-3	medium-sized	CASSAPTGAWDTQYF	TGTGCCAGCAGTGCCCCGACAGGGGCGTGGGATACGCAGTATTTT
TRBV4-1	TRBD1	TRBJ1-2	medium-sized	CASSQDRGRDGYTF	TGCGCCAGCAGCCAAGATAGGGGGCGGGATGGCTACACCTTC
TRBV4-2	NA	TRBJ1-3	NA	CASSAEVGSGNTIYF	TGTGCCAGCAGCGCGGAGGTTGGTTCTGGAAACACCATATATTTT
TRBV7-6	NA	TRBJ1-5	NA	CASSFGQRNQPQHF	TGTGCCAGCAGCTTCGGACAGCGGAATCAGCCCCAGCATTTT
TRBV11-1	TRBD2	TRBJ2-4	medium-sized	CASSPGGAGIQYF	TGTGCCAGCAGCCCGGGGGGGGCGGGCATTCAGTACTTC
TRBV10-3	TRBD1	TRBJ1-5	medium-sized	CAISEMDRAGGQPQHF	TGTGCCATCAGTGAAATGGACAGGGCCGGTGGTCAGCCCCAGCATTTT
TRBV30	NA	TRBJ1-1	medium-sized	CAWSVTEDTEAFF	TGTGCCTGGAGTGTCACGGAGGACACTGAAGCTTTCTTT
TRBV12-3/TRBV12-4	NA	TRBJ1-1	medium-sized	CASRPGLGQTLNTEAFF	TGTGCCAGCAGACCGGGGCTCGGACAGACTCTGAACACTGAAGCTTTCTTT
TRBV12-3/TRBV12-4	NA	TRBJ2-1	few	CASSLDGAGGPFF	TGTGCCAGCAGTCTCGACGGGGCGGGCGGGCCATTCTTC
TRBV20-1	NA	TRBJ1-1	medium-sized	CSASDRRKNTEAFF	TGCAGTGCTAGTGACAGGCGAAAGAACACTGAAGCTTTCTTT
TRBV15	NA	TRBJ1-2	medium-sized	CATSREVGGVNGYTF	TGTGCCACCAGCAGAGAGGTGGGGGGAGTGAATGGCTACACCTTC
TRBV11-1	NA	TRBJ2-5	NA	CASSLKQETQYF	TGTGCCAGCAGCTTAAAGCAAGAGACCCAGTACTTC
TRBV4-1	NA	TRBJ1-4	NA	CASSQEGRSEKLFF	TGCGCCAGCAGCCAAGAGGGACGTAGTGAAAAACTGTTTTTT
TRBV15	NA	TRBJ1-1	medium-sized	CATSSEPGAEAFF	TGTGCCACCAGCAGTGAACCAGGGGCGGAGGCTTTCTTT
TRBV5-1	TRBD2	TRBJ2-5	medium-sized	CASSTASGGALETQYF	TGCGCCAGCAGCACCGCTAGCGGGGGGGCCTTGGAGACCCAGTACTTC
TRBV5-4	NA	TRBJ2-1	NA	CASSLGGDKANEQFF	TGTGCCAGCAGCTTGGGGGGGGACAAAGCTAATGAGCAGTTCTTC
TRBV7-2	NA	TRBJ1-2	NA	CASSFLEYGYTF	TGTGCCAGCAGCTTTCTTGAGTATGGCTACACCTTC
TRBV18	TRBD1	TRBJ1-3	NA	CASSPRIDRAGNTIYF	TGTGCCAGCTCACCACGAATTGACAGGGCTGGAAACACCATATATTTT
TRBV6-2/TRBV6-3	TRBD1	TRBJ1-5	few	CASSYTTGGERGNQPQHF	TGTGCCAGCAGTTACACGACAGGGGGCGAACGGGGCAATCAGCCCCAGCATTTT
TRBV10-1	NA	TRBJ1-4	medium-sized	CASRNIDRSYRLKEKLFF	TGCGCCAGCAGAAATATAGACAGGTCATACAGGCTTAAGGAAAAACTGTTTTTT
TRBV13	TRBD1	TRBJ2-2	medium-sized	CASSRDRGLTGELFF	TGTGCCAGCAGCCGGGACAGGGGACTCACCGGGGAGCTGTTTTTT
TRBV10-1	NA	TRBJ1-1	large	CATSEILNTEAFF	TGCGCCACCTCAGAGATCTTGAACACTGAAGCTTTCTTT
TRBV2	NA	TRBJ2-2	medium-sized	CASRINTGELFF	TGTGCCAGCAGAATTAACACCGGGGAGCTGTTTTTT
TRBV15	NA	TRBJ1-1	few	CATSRVGGTEAFF	TGTGCCACCAGCAGAGTTGGAGGCACTGAAGCTTTCTTT
TRBV7-8	NA	TRBJ2-5	few	CASSVGTAGTQYF	TGTGCCAGCAGCGTTGGGACCGCCGGGACCCAGTACTTC
TRBV6-1	NA	TRBJ1-6	few	CASQGLRNTPLHF	TGTGCCAGCCAGGGGCTAAGAAATACACCCCTCCACTTT
TRBV12-3/TRBV12-4	TRBD1	TRBJ2-1	few	CAIRDRGYNEQFF	TGTGCCATCCGGGACAGGGGGTACAATGAGCAGTTCTTC
TRBV30	NA	TRBJ1-5	medium-sized	CAWSGGDNQPQHF	TGTGCCTGGAGTGGGGGGGACAATCAGCCCCAGCATTTT
TRBV2	NA	TRBJ1-1	NA	CASSEQGNTEAFF	TGTGCCAGCAGTGAACAGGGGAACACTGAAGCTTTCTTT
TRBV10-3	TRBD1	TRBJ1-1	medium-sized	CAIKRQGATTNTEAFF	TGTGCCATCAAGAGGCAGGGGGCGACCACGAACACTGAAGCTTTCTTT
TRBV5-6	NA	TRBJ1-6	NA	CASSSPGLPYSPLHF	TGTGCCAGCAGCTCTCCGGGACTTCCCTATTCACCCCTCCACTTT
TRBV20-1	NA	TRBJ1-6	medium-sized	CSARVPGPSTSPLHF	TGCAGTGCTAGAGTACCGGGACCTAGCACCTCACCCCTCCACTTT
TRBV5-1	TRBD1	TRBJ1-1	medium-sized	CASSWGDRENTEAFF	TGCGCCAGCAGCTGGGGGGACAGGGAGAACACTGAAGCTTTCTTT
TRBV11-2	TRBD1	TRBJ1-2	medium-sized	CASSSDFDRVANYGYTF	TGTGCCAGCAGCTCGGACTTCGACAGGGTGGCTAACTATGGCTACACCTTC
TRBV10-3	TRBD1	TRBJ1-5	medium-sized	CAISPGQGGDNQPQHF	TGTGCCATCAGTCCGGGACAGGGGGGCGACAATCAGCCCCAGCATTTT
TRBV3-1	NA	TRBJ1-1	few	CASSQVPSAEAFF	TGTGCCAGCAGCCAAGTTCCTAGTGCTGAAGCTTTCTTT
TRBV6-5	TRBD1	TRBJ1-6	NA	CASSYKVPGQDSPLHF	TGTGCCAGCAGTTACAAAGTCCCGGGACAGGATTCACCCCTCCACTTT
TRBV6-1	NA	TRBJ1-1	few	CASSASAGVTEAFF	TGTGCCAGCAGCGCGTCGGCAGGGGTCACTGAAGCTTTCTTT
TRBV28	NA	TRBJ1-5	medium-sized	CASTPGGRGNQPQHF	TGTGCCAGCACCCCGGGGGGGAGAGGCAATCAGCCCCAGCATTTT